This T cell receptor beta chain was captured in a study of cytomegalovirus exposure and HLA in healthy donors. Germline V gives CDR1 KGHSH, CDR2 LQKENI. This CDR3 has 13 amino acids. V was shortened by 2 bases and J by 5 bases, with 7 bases between the two germline ends. The PCR used 60 Vbeta and 13 Jbeta primers. Sequencing used immunoSEQ multiplex PCR; TCRdb keeps in-frame clones, though not all of them. Among 150,000 to 200,000 clones listed, 60% to 80% were seen once. The V gene is TRBV18, the J gene TRBJ1-5; weak D call: TRBD1 (6 bases). This clonotype originated in a man in his 60s in good health and CMV-seronegative. The sample taken for sequencing was PBMCs. The CDR3 DNA is TGTGCCAGCTCACCAGGGGGCGATCAGCCCCAGCATTTT. It yields the protein CASSPGGDQPQHF.